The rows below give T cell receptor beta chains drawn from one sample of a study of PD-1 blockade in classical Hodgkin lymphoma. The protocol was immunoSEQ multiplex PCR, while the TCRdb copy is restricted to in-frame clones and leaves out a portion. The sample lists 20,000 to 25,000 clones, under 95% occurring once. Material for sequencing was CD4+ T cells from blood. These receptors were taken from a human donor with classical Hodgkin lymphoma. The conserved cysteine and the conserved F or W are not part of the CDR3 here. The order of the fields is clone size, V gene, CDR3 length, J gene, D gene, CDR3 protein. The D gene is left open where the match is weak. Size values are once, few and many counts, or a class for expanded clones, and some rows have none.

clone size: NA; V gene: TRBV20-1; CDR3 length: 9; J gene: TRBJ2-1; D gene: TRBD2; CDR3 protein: SAGGGNEQF
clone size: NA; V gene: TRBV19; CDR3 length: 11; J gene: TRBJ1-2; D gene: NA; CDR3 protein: ASSIDDNYGYT
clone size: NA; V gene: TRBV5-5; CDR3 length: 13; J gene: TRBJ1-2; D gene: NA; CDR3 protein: ASSLDGEPIYGYT
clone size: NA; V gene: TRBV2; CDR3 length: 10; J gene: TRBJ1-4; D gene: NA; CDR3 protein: ASSESLEASS
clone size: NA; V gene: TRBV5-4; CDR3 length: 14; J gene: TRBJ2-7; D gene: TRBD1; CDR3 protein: ASSLRDRGAGYEQY
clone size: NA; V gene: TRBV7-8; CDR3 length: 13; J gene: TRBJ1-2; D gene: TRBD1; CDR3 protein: ASSPHLDRDYGYT
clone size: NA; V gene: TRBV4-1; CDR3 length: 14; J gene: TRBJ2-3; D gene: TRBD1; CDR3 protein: ASSQGATGSTDTQY
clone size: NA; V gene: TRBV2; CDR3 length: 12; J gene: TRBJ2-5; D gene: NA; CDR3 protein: ASGLTRGGETQY
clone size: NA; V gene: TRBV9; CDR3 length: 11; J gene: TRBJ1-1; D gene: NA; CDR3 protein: ASSVLGNTEAF
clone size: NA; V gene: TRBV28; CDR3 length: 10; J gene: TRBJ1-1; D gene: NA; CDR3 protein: ATGGMNTEAF
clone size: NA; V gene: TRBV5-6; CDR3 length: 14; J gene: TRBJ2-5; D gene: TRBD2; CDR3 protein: ASSYGLAWGMETQY
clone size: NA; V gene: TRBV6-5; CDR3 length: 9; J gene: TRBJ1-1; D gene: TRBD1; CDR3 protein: ASTGQGGAF
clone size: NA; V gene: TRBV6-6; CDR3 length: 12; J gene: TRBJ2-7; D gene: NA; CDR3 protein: ASSRGGKTYEQY
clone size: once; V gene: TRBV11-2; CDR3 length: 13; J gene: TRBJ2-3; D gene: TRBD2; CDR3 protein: ASSLLSGGAYTQY
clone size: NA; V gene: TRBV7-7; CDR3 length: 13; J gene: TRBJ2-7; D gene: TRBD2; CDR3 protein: ASSPGLEVSYEQY
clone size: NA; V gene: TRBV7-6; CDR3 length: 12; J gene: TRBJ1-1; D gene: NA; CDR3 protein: ASSLVGWSTEAF
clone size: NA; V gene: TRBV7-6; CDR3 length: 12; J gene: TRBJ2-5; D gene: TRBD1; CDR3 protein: ASSSIDRAETQY
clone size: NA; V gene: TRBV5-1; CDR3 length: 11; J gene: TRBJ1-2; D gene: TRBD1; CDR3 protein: ASSPDRGQGYT
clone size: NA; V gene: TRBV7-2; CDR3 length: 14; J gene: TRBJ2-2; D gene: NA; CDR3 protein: ASSLDGGASTGELF
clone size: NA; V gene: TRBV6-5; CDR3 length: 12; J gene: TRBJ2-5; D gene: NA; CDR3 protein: ASSYSDGRETQY
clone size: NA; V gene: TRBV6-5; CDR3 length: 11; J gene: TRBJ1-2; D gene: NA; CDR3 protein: ASSPDSPGGYT
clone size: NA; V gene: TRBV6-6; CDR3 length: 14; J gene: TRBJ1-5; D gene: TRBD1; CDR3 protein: ASSYDRVGSNQPQH
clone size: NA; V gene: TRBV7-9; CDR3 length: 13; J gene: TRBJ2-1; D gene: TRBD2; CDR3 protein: ASSLKLTSGAEQF
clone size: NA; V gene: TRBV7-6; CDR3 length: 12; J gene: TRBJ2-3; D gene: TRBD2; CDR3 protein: ASSQGEGGDTQY
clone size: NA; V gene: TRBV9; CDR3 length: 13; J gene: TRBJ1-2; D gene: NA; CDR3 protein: ASSRKGVTGYGYT
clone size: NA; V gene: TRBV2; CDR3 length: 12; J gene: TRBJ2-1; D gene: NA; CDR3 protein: ASKRETTDNEQF
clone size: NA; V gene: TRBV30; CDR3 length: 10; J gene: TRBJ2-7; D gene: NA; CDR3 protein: AWSNRPYEQY
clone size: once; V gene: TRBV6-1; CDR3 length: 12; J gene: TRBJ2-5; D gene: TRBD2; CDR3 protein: ASSAASGGETQY